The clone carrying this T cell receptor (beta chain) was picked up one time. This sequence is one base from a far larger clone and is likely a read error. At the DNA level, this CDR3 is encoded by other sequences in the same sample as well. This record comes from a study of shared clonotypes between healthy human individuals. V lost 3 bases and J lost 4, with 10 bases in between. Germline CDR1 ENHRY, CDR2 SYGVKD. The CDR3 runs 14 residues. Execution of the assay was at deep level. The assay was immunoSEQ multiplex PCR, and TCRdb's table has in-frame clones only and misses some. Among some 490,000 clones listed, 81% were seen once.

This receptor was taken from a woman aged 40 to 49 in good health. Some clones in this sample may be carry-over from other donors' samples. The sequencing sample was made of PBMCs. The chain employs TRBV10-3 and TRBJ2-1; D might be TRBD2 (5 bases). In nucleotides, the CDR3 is TGTGCCATCAGTGAAGGGAGCTCATACAATGAGCAGTTCTTC. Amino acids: CAISEGSSYNEQFF.